This entry lists 32 T cell receptor beta chains sequenced from one sample in a study of cytomegalovirus exposure and HLA in healthy donors. In the PCR, 60 Vbeta and 13 Jbeta primers were used. TCRdb's copy holds only in-frame clones and misses some; the assay was immunoSEQ multiplex PCR. The sample data list approximately 47,000 clones. The sequencing input was PBMCs. These receptors originate from a male donor in good health and CMV-seronegative.

The chain combines TRBV6-6 with TRBJ1-1; no firm D call. The CDR3 extends over 14 amino acids. Between the trimmed V and J ends, which lost 3 bases and 0 bases, there was a span of 8 bases. Germline loops: CDR1 MNHNY, CDR2 SVGAGI (reference sequence). As DNA, the CDR3 is TGTGCCAGCAGTTATGTGGAGATGAACACTGAAGCTTTCTTT. Amino acid sequence: CASSYVEMNTEAFF.

V gene TRBV28 combines with J gene TRBJ1-2; D unclear. Trimming removed 7 bases at V and 2 bases at J, with 8 bases between. The V gene's germline CDR1 is MDHEN and CDR2 SYDVKM. The CDR3 has 12 residues. The DNA of the CDR3 is TGTGCCAGCACTAGGTCGAACTATGGCTACACCTTC. It codes for CASTRSNYGYTF.

This chain connects TRBV30 to TRBJ2-7, with TRBD1 matching over 8 bases. With 3 bases clipped from V and 5 bases from J, the junction kept 9 bases outside the gene matches. This CDR3 spans 14 amino acids. From germline, CDR1 is GTSNPN and CDR2 SVGIG (reference sequence). The CDR3 DNA reads TGTGCCTGGAGCCTCGGACAGGGTATCCACGAGCAGTACTTC. Translated: CAWSLGQGIHEQYF.

The chain employs TRBV6-1 and TRBJ1-6; 9 bases line up with TRBD1. Germline V gene lookup returns CDR1 MNHNS and CDR2 SASEGT. The V gene end was trimmed by 6 bases and the J gene end by 2 bases; junction bases not matched to a gene: 2. CDR3 length: 15 amino acids. The CDR3 reads CASRTGGTYNSPLHF. The CDR3 nucleotides are TGTGCCAGCAGAACAGGGGGCACCTATAATTCACCCCTCCACTTT.

The chain uses TRBV29-1 and TRBJ2-7; the match to TRBD2 covers 9 bases. Germline V gene lookup returns CDR1 SQVTM and CDR2 ANQGSEA. V shed 7 bases, J shed 0 bases, and the junction held 10 bases outside the gene matches. CDR3 length: 15 residues. The CDR3, as DNA: TGCAGCGCCTCACGGGGTAGCGGGGGCTCCTACGAGCAGTACTTC. It specifies CSASRGSGGSYEQYF.

The chain recombines TRBV7-6 with TRBJ2-7, with D maybe TRBD1 (5 bases). Deletions cut 5 bases from V and 3 bases from J, with 17 bases between. The CDR3 has 15 residues. Per the germline V gene, CDR1 is SGHVS and CDR2 is FNYEAQ. CDR3 sequence reads: CASSPPRPDNYEQYF. The DNA for the CDR3 is TGTGCCAGCAGCCCCCCACGACCGGACAACTACGAGCAGTACTTC.

The chain recombines TRBV5-1 with TRBJ1-3; D is perhaps TRBD1 (6 bases). This CDR3 is 15 amino acids long. Trimming took off 1 base at V and 6 bases at J, with 14 bases between the two ends. The germline V gene encodes CDR1 SGHRS and CDR2 YFSETQ. This CDR3 is CASSLPGEESNTIYF. CDR3 in DNA: TGCGCCAGCAGCTTGCCAGGGGAAGAGTCAAACACCATATATTTT.

This chain connects TRBV19 to TRBJ1-2; D gene uncertain. V was trimmed by 3 bases and J by 0 bases, leaving 8 bases between them. This CDR3 is built from 14 residues. Germline values: CDR1 LNHDA, CDR2 SQIVND (reference sequence). The CDR3, as DNA: TGTGCCAGTAGTATGAACGGTCCTAACTATGGCTACACCTTC. It translates to CASSMNGPNYGYTF.

The gene calls are TRBV29-1 and TRBJ2-7, with 10 positions matching TRBD1. The CDR3 has 14 residues. Germline V gene lookup returns CDR1 SQVTM and CDR2 ANQGSEA. The trim removed 5 bases at V and 3 bases at J, leaving 7 bases unmatched. DNA for the CDR3: TGCAGCGTTTTGAGGACAGGGGGTAGCTACGAGCAGTACTTC. Translating gives CSVLRTGGSYEQYF.

The chain employs TRBV13 and TRBJ1-5; 8 nucleotides line up with TRBD1. CDR3 size: 14 residues. The germline V gene encodes CDR1 PRHDT and CDR2 FYEKMQ (reference sequence). The junction had 8 bases not matched to a gene; V was cut back by 6 bases and J by 7 bases. Written as DNA, the CDR3 is TGTGCCAGCAGTCCCCAGGGGGCAGGGCAGCCCCAGCATTTT. Protein product: CASSPQGAGQPQHF.

The V and J genes are TRBV5-1 and TRBJ1-1; D remains ambiguous. Germline lookup yields CDR1 SGHRS and CDR2 YFSETQ. The CDR3 is 15 residues long. V was clipped by 4 bases and J by 0 bases, with 13 bases between them. The CDR3 DNA reads TGCGCCAGCAGCGGCGCACAGAGAATGAACACTGAAGCTTTCTTT. Its translation: CASSGAQRMNTEAFF.

This CDR3 is CASSLSTGRRAFF. CDR3 DNA: TGTGCCAGCAGCTTGAGCACTGGGCGACGAGCTTTCTTT. The chain uses TRBV5-4 and TRBJ1-1; D uncertain. Germline V CDR1 and CDR2: SGHNT, YYREEE (reference sequence). Deletions cut 1 base from V and 10 bases from J, with 14 bases between. CDR3 size: 13 residues.

The gene calls are TRBV19 and TRBJ2-1, with TRBD2 matching over 10 bases. V shed 9 bases and J 0 bases; nucleotides not matched to a gene: 11. CDR1 and CDR2 (germline): LNHDA, SQIVND (reference sequence). The CDR3 contains 17 residues. The CDR3 DNA reads TGTGCCAGCGTTCCGGGACTAGCGACCAGCTCCTACAATGAGCAGTTCTTC. Translation: CASVPGLATSSYNEQFF. Variable domain in full (rest from reference TRBV19 and TRBJ2-1): DGGITQSPKYLFRKEGQNVTLSCEQNLNHDAMYWYRQDPGQGLRLIYYSQIVNDFQKGDIAEGYSVSREKKESFPLTVTSAQKNPTAFYLCASVPGLATSSYNEQFFGPGTRLTVL.

This chain connects TRBV30 to TRBJ1-6; 7 positions match TRBD1. The germline V gene has CDR1 GTSNPN and CDR2 SVGIG (reference sequence). After removal of 2 bases from V and 5 bases from J, the junction contained 6 bases not matched to a gene. This CDR3 contains 15 residues. CDR3 residues: CAWSTGTANNSPLHF. The CDR3 DNA reads TGTGCCTGGAGTACCGGGACAGCCAATAATTCACCCCTCCACTTT.

The chain recombines TRBV30 with TRBJ1-5; TRBD1 matches 7 bases. Germline CDR1 GTSNPN, CDR2 SVGIG (reference sequence). J gave up 3 bases and V 3 bases, and 8 bases lay outside the gene matches. This CDR3 contains 15 residues. CDR3 residues: CAWSRPGQFNQPQHF. DNA of the CDR3: TGTGCCTGGAGCAGACCGGGACAGTTCAATCAGCCCCAGCATTTT.

This chain joins TRBV7-2 and TRBJ1-6, with 7 bases that match TRBD1. Germline-derived CDR1 and CDR2 are SGHTA and FQGNSA. CDR3 length equals 14 residues. The trim removed 1 base at V and 12 bases at J, leaving 6 bases unmatched. The CDR3 DNA follows: TGTGCCAGCAGCTTAGAGGGGGCCGGGAAACCCCTCCACTTT. It is translated as CASSLEGAGKPLHF.

The chain is built from TRBV6-5 and TRBJ2-5, with D uncertain. Gene TRBJ2-7 matches the end of the DNA better, so the J call may be wrong. The CDR3 covers 14 residues. Germline-derived CDR1 and CDR2 are MNHEY and SVGAGI. The CDR3 reads CASSYLGPSDEQYF. In nucleotides, the CDR3 is TGTGCCAGCAGTTACTTGGGCCCTTCTGACGAGCAGTACTTC.

For the CDR3, the DNA is TGTGCCAGCAGCTTCCTCACAGATACGCAGTATTTT. Protein sequence: CASSFLTDTQYF. V gene TRBV7-2 combines with J gene TRBJ2-3; D is ambiguous. Trimming cost V 3 bases and J 2 bases, with 3 bases left between them. Germline CDR1 is SGHTA and CDR2 is FQGNSA. This CDR3 is 12 amino acids long. The full variable domain, its missing parts supplied by reference TRBV7-2 and TRBJ2-3, is GAGVSQSPSNKVTEKGKDVELRCDPISGHTALYWYRQSLGQGLEFLIYFQGNSAPDKSGLPSDRFSAERTGGSVSTLTIQRTQQEDSAVYLCASSFLTDTQYFGPGTRLTVL.

The rearrangement uses TRBV6-1 and TRBJ1-6, with 9 bases that match TRBD1. CDR3 length: 14 residues. Germline V gene lookup returns CDR1 MNHNS and CDR2 SASEGT. The junction had 5 bases not matched to a gene; V was cut back by 8 bases and J by 6 bases. The CDR3 DNA is TGTGCCAGCCAGAGGGACAGGGTTAATTCACCCCTCCACTTT. Its protein is CASQRDRVNSPLHF.

This chain uses TRBV4-2 with TRBJ2-3, with a possible D match to TRBD1 (6 bases). The V gene's germline CDR1 is LGHNA and CDR2 YNFKEQ. The CDR3 spans 16 residues. Deletions cut 2 bases from V and 2 bases from J, with 14 bases between. This CDR3 is CASSQTRTDYTDTQYF. CDR3 in DNA: TGTGCCAGCAGCCAAACTCGGACAGACTACACAGATACGCAGTATTTT.

V is TRBV5-1 and J is TRBJ2-3; 13 bases are a match to TRBD2. Per germline, CDR1 SGHRS and CDR2 YFSETQ. CDR3 length: 20 residues. V trimming: 0 bases; J trimming: 1 base; junction bases outside the gene matches: 11. This CDR3 reads CASSLAFGLAGEERTDTQYF. The CDR3 region has the DNA TGCGCCAGCAGCTTGGCTTTCGGACTAGCGGGGGAGGAGCGCACAGATACGCAGTATTTT.

J is TRBJ2-5 and V is TRBV4-1; 11 nucleotides agree with TRBD1. Trimming cost V 5 bases and J 1 base; bases outside gene matches: 3. Germline V lookup: CDR1 MGHRA, CDR2 YSYEKL. The CDR3 is 15 residues long. In DNA, the CDR3 is TGCGCCAGCAGCTCGGACAGGGGGCGCCAAGAGACCCAGTACTTC. Translating it yields CASSSDRGRQETQYF.

Here the CDR3 DNA reads TGTGCCAGCAGTTTACAGGGATCGTTAACCGAGCAGTACTTC. As protein: CASSLQGSLTEQYF. The chain has TRBV6-5 and TRBJ2-7; weak D call: TRBD1 (6 bases). The germline V and J ends were trimmed by 4 bases and 6 bases, with 16 bases remaining between them. CDR3 length: 14 residues. Germline V lookup: CDR1 MNHEY, CDR2 SVGAGI.

The rearrangement links TRBV27 to TRBJ1-2; 8 bases are shared with TRBD1. The V gene's germline CDR1 is MNHEY and CDR2 SMNVEV (reference sequence). Trimming at V came to 4 bases and at J to 3 bases, leaving 4 bases not matched to a gene. The CDR3 spans 14 residues. CDR3 coding DNA: TGTGCCAGCAGTTGGACAGGGATAGACTATGGCTACACCTTC. This codes for CASSWTGIDYGYTF.

V gene TRBV11-3 combines with J gene TRBJ1-1; 8 nucleotides align to TRBD1. Germline-derived CDR1 and CDR2 are SGHNT and YENEEA. J lost 4 bases, V lost 2 bases, and 6 bases had no gene match. The CDR3 spans 15 residues. The CDR3 nucleotides are TGTGCCAGCAGCTTATCCACTACAGGGGGCACTGAAGCTTTCTTT. Translation: CASSLSTTGGTEAFF.

The chain couples TRBV27 to TRBJ1-5, with 8 bases lining up with TRBD1. The V segment lost 9 bases and the J segment 0 bases; nucleotides outside the gene matches: 16. The CDR3 runs 18 residues. Germline V CDR1 and CDR2: MNHEY, SMNVEV (reference sequence). This chain's CDR3 is CARTAGGARLDSNQPQHF. The DNA for the CDR3 is TGTGCCAGAACCGCAGGGGGCGCAAGGCTCGATAGCAATCAGCCCCAGCATTTT.

This chain links TRBV4-3 with TRBJ2-3; D not certain. CDR1 and CDR2 (germline): LGHNA, YSLEER. The germline V and J ends were trimmed by 0 bases and 2 bases, with 9 bases remaining between them. There are 15 residues in the CDR3. Written as DNA, the CDR3 is TGCGCCAGCAGCCAAGATGGGCAGGCCACAGATACGCAGTATTTT. As protein: CASSQDGQATDTQYF.

The chain carries TRBV10-1 and TRBJ2-7, with D possibly being TRBD2 (6 bases). The CDR3 is 16 residues long. Germline V gives CDR1 WNHNN, CDR2 SYGVQD (reference sequence). The germline V and J ends were trimmed by 3 bases and 3 bases, with 18 bases remaining between them. The CDR3 here is CASSERPGTHSYEQYF. The CDR3 nucleotides read TGCGCCAGCAGTGAACGCCCCGGGACTCATAGCTACGAGCAGTACTTC.

The V and J genes are TRBV6-5 and TRBJ1-1; D is unresolved. Germline V gene lookup returns CDR1 MNHEY and CDR2 SVGAGI. Deletions cut 2 bases from V and 5 bases from J, with 12 bases between. This CDR3 is 14 amino acids long. CDR3 DNA: TGTGCCAGCAGTTACGAGGGTCCGCGGACTGAAGCTTTCTTT. Amino acid sequence: CASSYEGPRTEAFF.

The gene calls are TRBV18 and TRBJ2-5; 7 bases are a match to TRBD1. The CDR3 is made up of 14 amino acids. The germline V gene encodes CDR1 KGHSH and CDR2 LQKENI. With V trimmed by 2 bases and J by 2 bases, 2 bases remained unmatched. Written as DNA, the CDR3 is TGTGCCAGCTCACCAGGGACAGAGCAAGAGACCCAGTACTTC. Protein sequence: CASSPGTEQETQYF.

The chain links TRBV9 to TRBJ1-2; 7 bases are shared with TRBD1. The V segment lost 3 bases and the J segment 2 bases; nucleotides outside the gene matches: 4. Per the germline V gene, CDR1 is SGDLS and CDR2 is YYNGEE. The CDR3 sequence is 14 residues long. The CDR3 DNA reads as TGTGCCAGCAGCGCTGGACAGGCCAACTATGGCTACACCTTC. This sequence encodes CASSAGQANYGYTF.

As for this clone: Compared with germline, one end of the junction differs, possibly owing to a read error. V and J are TRBV5-1 and TRBJ1-2; D remains ambiguous. The germline V gene encodes CDR1 SGHRS and CDR2 YFSETQ. The CDR3 contains 14 residues. CDR3 protein: CASSLAGPDYGYTF. The CDR3 DNA reads as TGCGCCAGCAGTTTGGCAGGCCCGGACTATGGCTACACCTTC.